The 27 T cell receptor beta chains reported below all come from one sample, sequenced in a study of shared clonotypes between healthy human individuals. Clones were read by immunoSEQ multiplex PCR, and TCRdb kept only the in-frame ones, dropping some. The table has a few million clones, over 85% seen once; the top ten hold 0.14%. The sample comprised naive CD4+ T cells sorted from blood. Subset noted: CD45RA+ positively selected. These receptors came from a man younger than 35 in good health.

About this clone itself: Other DNA sequences from this sample encode an identical CDR3 as well. CDR3 sequence reads: CASSLEGQTYEQYF. Written as DNA, the CDR3 is TGCGCCAGCAGCTTGGAGGGACAGACGTACGAGCAGTACTTC. This chain connects TRBV5-1 to TRBJ2-7; 7 nucleotides agree with TRBD1. Germline V gene data show CDR1 as SGHRS and CDR2 as YFSETQ. Unmatched junction bases numbered 4, after V lost 0 bases and J lost 4 bases. This CDR3 has 14 amino acids.

The V and J genes are TRBV18 and TRBJ1-2, with 8 bases identical to TRBD1. The germline V gene has CDR1 KGHSH and CDR2 LQKENI. Losses at the gene ends were 1 base for V and 12 bases for J; bases not matched to a gene: 13. There are 15 residues in the CDR3. CDR3 loop: CASSPQGQGLGTNTF. In nucleotides, the CDR3 is TGTGCCAGCTCACCACAAGGACAGGGTTTAGGCACGAACACCTTC.

This clone has just one count. The CDR3, as DNA: TGTGCCAGCAGCTTATCAGGGGATGTGCAGCCCCAGCATTTT. As protein: CASSLSGDVQPQHF. The chain employs TRBV7-2 and TRBJ1-5; a weak D match, TRBD1 (6 bases). Germline lookup yields CDR1 SGHTA and CDR2 FQGNSA. Trimming removed 2 bases from V and 7 bases from J, with 12 bases in between. CDR3 length: 14 amino acids.

To note about this clone: The junction differs from germline at one of its ends, possibly a read error. CDR3 sequence (DNA): TGTGCCAGCTCACCACCAGCTGGGGCCAACGTCCTGGCTTTC. This codes for CASSPPAGANVLAF. This chain joins TRBV18 and TRBJ2-6, with D possibly matching TRBD1 (5 bases). The germline gives CDR1 KGHSH, CDR2 LQKENI. This CDR3 has 14 amino acids.

The CDR3 is CASSPAGGQAIYGYTF. In DNA, the CDR3 is TGTGCCAGCAGCCCCGCGGGGGGGCAGGCCATCTATGGCTACACCTTC. The V and J genes are TRBV5-6 and TRBJ1-2; the D gene is possibly TRBD1 (6 bases). This CDR3 has 16 residues. Germline V gives CDR1 SGHDT, CDR2 YYEEEE. Trimming left V 4 bases short and J 4 bases short, with 20 bases between.

The chain combines TRBV2 with TRBJ1-3; D is unresolved. CDR1 and CDR2 (germline): SNHLY, FYNNEI. Between the trimmed V and J ends, which lost 2 bases and 3 bases, there was a span of 11 bases. The CDR3 consists of 15 residues. This CDR3 is CASSEQARVGNTIYF. The CDR3 region has the DNA TGTGCCAGCAGTGAACAGGCGAGGGTTGGAAACACCATATATTTT.

The CDR3 coding sequence is TGTGCCAGCAGCTCCGACAGTGCTACTGGAAACACCATATATTTT. Encoded protein: CASSSDSATGNTIYF. The gene calls are TRBV7-2 and TRBJ1-3; the D gene is possibly TRBD1 (5 bases). The germline V and J ends were trimmed by 4 bases and 2 bases, with 12 bases remaining between them. This CDR3 spans 15 amino acids. Germline V lookup: CDR1 SGHTA, CDR2 FQGNSA.

V is TRBV6-1 and J is TRBJ2-7, with a weak D call TRBD2 (5 bases). This CDR3 comprises 13 residues. Germline V lookup: CDR1 MNHNS, CDR2 SASEGT. V was cut by 4 bases and J by 2 bases, with 9 bases left in between. CDR3 bases: TGTGCCAGCAGTGTGGCTAGCACCTACGAGCAGTACTTC. This translates into CASSVASTYEQYF.

This rearrangement joins TRBV7-8 to TRBJ2-2; 10 nucleotides match TRBD1. CDR3 size: 15 residues. V trimming: 5 bases; J trimming: 6 bases; junction bases outside the gene matches: 6. In germline, CDR1 is SGHVS, CDR2 FQNEAQ. CDR3 loop: CASSLGTGVAGELFF. CDR3 nucleotide sequence: TGTGCCAGCAGCCTCGGGACAGGGGTGGCCGGGGAGCTGTTTTTT.

In DNA, the CDR3 is TGTGCCAGCAGCGTGGACTGGAACTATGGCTACACCTTC. It specifies CASSVDWNYGYTF. The J gene is TRBJ1-2, the V gene TRBV9; D call uncertain. Germline V CDR1 and CDR2: SGDLS, YYNGEE. With 2 bases removed from V and 2 bases from J, the gap between germline ends came to 7 bases. This CDR3 has 13 amino acids.

The V and J genes are TRBV7-3 and TRBJ1-2; 9 nucleotides align to TRBD1. Trimming took 2 bases from V and 4 from J; bases not matched to a gene: 8. The CDR3 spans 16 residues. Germline CDR1 reads SGHTA; CDR2 reads FQGTGA. CDR3 sequence: CASSLGPGQGTYGYTF. The DNA for the CDR3 is TGTGCCAGCAGCTTAGGGCCGGGACAGGGAACCTATGGCTACACCTTC. Full variable domain (outside the CDR3, taken from reference TRBV7-3 and TRBJ1-2): GAGVSQTPSNKVTEKGKYVELRCDPISGHTALYWYRQSLGQGPEFLIYFQGTGAADDSGLPNDRFFAVRPEGSVSTLKIQRTERGDSAVYLCASSLGPGQGTYGYTFGSGTRLTVV.

The chain employs TRBV14 and TRBJ2-2; weak D call: TRBD2 (5 bases). V gave up 1 base and J gave up 5 bases, with 14 bases separating them. CDR3 length: 16 amino acids. CDR1 is SGHDN and CDR2 is FVKESK in the germline V gene. CDR3 loop: CASSQVVGGLTGELFF. The CDR3 DNA sequence: TGTGCCAGCAGCCAAGTTGTGGGCGGGTTAACCGGGGAGCTGTTTTTT.

CDR3 in amino acids: CASSTPGTSYEQYF. CDR3 bases: TGTGCCAGTAGTACACCGGGAACCTCCTACGAGCAGTACTTC. The rearrangement links TRBV19 to TRBJ2-7; a weak D match, TRBD2 (5 bases). Trimming stripped 4 bases from V and 0 bases from J, with 10 bases between. The germline V gene encodes CDR1 LNHDA and CDR2 SQIVND (reference sequence). The CDR3 runs to 14 residues. The full variable domain, its missing parts supplied by reference TRBV19 and TRBJ2-7, is DGGITQSPKYLFRKEGQNVTLSCEQNLNHDAMYWYRQDPGQGLRLIYYSQIVNDFQKGDIAEGYSVSREKKESFPLTVTSAQKNPTAFYLCASSTPGTSYEQYFGPGTRLTVT.

The chain couples TRBV18 to TRBJ2-7, with a tentative D call TRBD1 (6 bases). The germline V and J ends were trimmed by 3 bases and 3 bases, with 12 bases remaining between them. The germline V gene has CDR1 KGHSH and CDR2 LQKENI. This CDR3 is 14 amino acids long. The CDR3 here is CASSPGQTDYEQYF. For the CDR3, the DNA is TGTGCCAGCTCACCCGGACAGACGGACTACGAGCAGTACTTC.

The rearrangement links TRBV5-1 to TRBJ1-2; 7 bases map to TRBD1. After removal of 3 bases from V and 6 bases from J, the junction contained 8 bases not matched to a gene. Germline V gene sequence: CDR1 SGHRS, CDR2 YFSETQ. The CDR3 has 14 amino acids. This CDR3 is CASSSTGTSHGYTF. Here the CDR3 DNA reads TGCGCCAGCAGCTCGACAGGGACTTCGCATGGCTACACCTTC.

Of note for this clone: Other DNA sequences from this sample encode an identical CDR3 as well. The V call is TRBV20-1, the J call TRBJ1-2; D ambiguous. Trimming took 5 bases from V and 3 from J, leaving 4 bases between them. Germline CDR1 reads DFQATT; CDR2 reads SNEGSKA (reference sequence). The CDR3 sequence is 10 residues long. As DNA, the CDR3 is TGCAGTGCTTCCGACTATGGCTACACCTTC. Translation: CSASDYGYTF.

This rearrangement joins TRBV19 to TRBJ2-1; TRBD2 agrees at 10 bases. Per the germline V gene, CDR1 is LNHDA and CDR2 is SQIVND (reference sequence). The CDR3 has 13 residues. Unmatched junction bases numbered 2, after V lost 5 bases and J lost 7 bases. CDR3 region: CASSVSGGNEQFF. As DNA, the CDR3 is TGTGCCAGTAGTGTTAGCGGGGGGAATGAGCAGTTCTTC.

This chain connects TRBV6-5 to TRBJ2-1; perhaps D is TRBD1 or TRBD2 (7 bases each). Trimming left V 8 bases short and J 7 bases short, with 15 bases between. CDR1 MNHEY and CDR2 SVGAGI come from the germline V gene. This CDR3 is 13 amino acids long. The CDR3 protein is CASFQGGSNEQFF. The DNA for the CDR3 is TGTGCCAGCTTCCAGGGGGGGAGTAATGAGCAGTTCTTC.

This chain joins TRBV30 and TRBJ2-1, with 8 bases that match TRBD1. The CDR3 consists of 15 residues. The V gene end was trimmed by 0 bases and the J gene end by 4 bases; junction bases not matched to a gene: 5. CDR1 is GTSNPN and CDR2 is SVGIG in the germline V gene (reference sequence). The CDR3 DNA reads TGTGCCTGGAGTGTCCCCGACAGGGGATACAATGAGCAGTTCTTC. It encodes CAWSVPDRGYNEQFF.

The chain is built from TRBV29-1 and TRBJ1-3; 8 nucleotides align to TRBD1. The V and J ends lost 6 bases and 4 bases, in that order; junction bases with no gene match: 8. CDR1 and CDR2 from the germline V gene are SQVTM and ANQGSEA. The CDR3 loop spans 14 amino acids. This chain's CDR3 is CSVPFQGAGNTIYF. DNA of the CDR3: TGCAGCGTACCGTTCCAGGGGGCCGGAAACACCATATATTTT.

The chain employs TRBV14 and TRBJ2-7, with 8 positions matching TRBD1. V lost 6 bases and J lost 3; bases outside the gene matches: 10. CDR3 length: 15 amino acids. CDR1 is SGHDN and CDR2 is FVKESK in the germline V gene. As DNA, the CDR3 is TGTGCCAGCAGGCCGGACAGGGCCCCTCTCTACGAGCAGTACTTC. It encodes CASRPDRAPLYEQYF.

The V call is TRBV6-6, the J call TRBJ1-4, with D unclear. This CDR3 region has 13 residues. Per germline, CDR1 MNHNY and CDR2 SVGAGI (reference sequence). V was clipped by 5 bases and J by 4 bases, with 8 bases between them. The chain's CDR3 is CASSGRINEKLFF. In DNA, the CDR3 is TGTGCCAGCAGTGGGCGAATTAATGAAAAACTGTTTTTT.

This chain links TRBV19 with TRBJ2-1, with D perhaps TRBD2 (5 bases). Germline V CDR1 and CDR2: LNHDA, SQIVND (reference sequence). The V end lost 5 bases, the J end lost 8 bases, and 13 bases lay between the germline ends. The CDR3 sequence is 13 residues long. CDR3 sequence (DNA): TGTGCCAGTAGTCCGTATGAGGGAGATGAGCAGTTCTTC. It encodes CASSPYEGDEQFF.

The rearrangement uses TRBV6-1 and TRBJ2-7, with D uncertain. Germline V gene sequence: CDR1 MNHNS, CDR2 SASEGT. The CDR3 is made up of 13 amino acids. V was cut by 7 bases and J by 6 bases, with 16 bases left in between. CDR3 sequence (DNA): TGTGCCAGCACCCCGCAGGTCCCTGGCGAGCAGTACTTC. This sequence encodes CASTPQVPGEQYF.

The chain links TRBV4-1 to TRBJ1-5, with D hard to call. The CDR3 runs to 17 residues. Germline CDR1 reads MGHRA; CDR2 reads YSYEKL. V was trimmed by 5 bases and J by 1 base, leaving 18 bases between them. CDR3 amino acids: CASSEANKGKSNQPQHF. CDR3 coding DNA: TGCGCCAGCAGCGAAGCTAACAAGGGTAAGAGCAATCAGCCCCAGCATTTT.

V gene TRBV29-1 combines with J gene TRBJ2-7; TRBD1 or TRBD2 may be the D gene (5 bases each). CDR1 is SQVTM and CDR2 is ANQGSEA in the germline V gene. Trimming took off 6 bases at V and 0 bases at J, with 21 bases between the two ends. The CDR3 is made up of 16 amino acids. The CDR3 DNA follows: TGCAGCGTACGAGGGCACAACAGGAAGAGCTCCTACGAGCAGTACTTC. Amino acid sequence: CSVRGHNRKSSYEQYF.

About this clone: Distinct nucleotide sequences in the sample also encode this CDR3. V gene TRBV18 combines with J gene TRBJ2-7; D is perhaps TRBD1 (6 bases). Germline CDR1 reads KGHSH; CDR2 reads LQKENI. This CDR3 is built from 13 residues. The V and J ends lost 3 bases and 2 bases respectively, with 8 bases between them. This CDR3 is CASSPGQTYEQYF. The CDR3 DNA sequence: TGTGCCAGCTCACCTGGACAGACCTACGAGCAGTACTTC.